Described below is a single T cell receptor (beta chain) sequence and its context. The antigen this receptor binds is unknown. No clone much larger than this one lies a single base away; base qualities are absent. The CDR3 holds 13 amino acids from the cysteine to the phenylalanine. Solely the CDR3 DNA is kept, with 39 bases framed from the first base. The germline V gene encodes CDR1 LGHDT and CDR2 YNNKEL (reference sequence). The trim is 4 bases for V and 4 bases for J, with a gap of 10 bases between the germline ends. Collaborating institutions collected whole blood in K2EDTA tubes following their own protocols. Collaborator samples were shipped for TCRbeta analysis as frozen whole blood, isolated PBMCs, or DNA extracted from either sample type. The record originates from a study of blood T cell repertoires in COVID-19 (dated by TCRdb to the early 2020s). Regarding the complete study: Collaborator samples came from the United States, Italy and Spain and covered acute and convalescent phases of COVID-19. The repertoires were released in a freely available public database meant as a resource for research on the immune response to SARS-CoV-2. The dataset comprised deeply sampled blood TCRbeta repertoires from subjects exposed to, actively infected with, or recovered from COVID-19. The prospective study material was composed of cDNA or gDNA derived from T cells, B-cell-depleted T cells, or PBMCs. Samples came from the ongoing ImmuneRACE study (first 160 participants) plus 1,254 subjects from 6 global collaborators. Where available, HLA class I and class II types were obtained from metadata supplied by the sample provider rather than from assay-based typing. Nearly every sample came with metadata listing a de-identified subject ID, COVID-19 status, age in years and sex.

Broad study findings and their caveats: The quantity of clinical and demographic metadata differed by source and by participant and was supplied without curation.

TCRbeta CDR3 regions were amplified from genomic DNA by means of the immunoSEQ Assay, a bias-controlled multiplex PCR. The original methods were these. The number of nucleated cells in each sample was estimated from the amplification of reference gene primers within the assay. To quantify the absolute abundance of each unique TCRbeta CDR3 rearrangement, sequence reads were collapsed and filtered. For each sample, productive Simpson clonality was calculated as the square root of Simpson's diversity index over productive rearrangements. TCRdb limited this immuneACCESS table to in-frame rearrangements with V and J called. A share of clones is missing; checked studies link under half to unresolved V genes, and the rest is unexplained. Clonal size and the V and J genes are those of that table, whereas D and trimming came from the DNA. The sample includes roughly 310,000 clones, with 70% to 90% observed a single time. The top ten hold about 3.9% of the sample.

The sequenced material came from peripheral blood. The receptor chain draws on TRBV3-1 (or the pseudogene TRBV3-2) and TRBJ1-1, and possibly TRBD1, on 5 matching bases. The origin of this receptor is a woman aged 45-59 years with active or convalescent COVID-19. The CDR3 region reads CASSPVGGTEAFF. The DNA sequence follows: TGTGCCAGCAGCCCCGTGGGGGGCACTGAAGCTTTCTTT.